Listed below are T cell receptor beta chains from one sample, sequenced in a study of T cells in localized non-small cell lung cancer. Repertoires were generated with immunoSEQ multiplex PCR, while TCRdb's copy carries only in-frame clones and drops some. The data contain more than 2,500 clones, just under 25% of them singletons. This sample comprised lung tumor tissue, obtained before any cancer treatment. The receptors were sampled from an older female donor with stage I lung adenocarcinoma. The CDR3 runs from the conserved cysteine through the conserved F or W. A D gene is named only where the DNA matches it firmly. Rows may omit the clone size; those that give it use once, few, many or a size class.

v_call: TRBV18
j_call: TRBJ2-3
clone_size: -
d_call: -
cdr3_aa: CASSPGQPDTQYF
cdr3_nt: TGTGCCAGCTCACCTGGACAGCCAGATACGCAGTATTTT

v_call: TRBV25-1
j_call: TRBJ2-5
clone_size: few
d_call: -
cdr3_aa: CASSPPTQETQYF
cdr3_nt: TGTGCCAGCTCCCCACCAACTCAAGAGACCCAGTACTTC

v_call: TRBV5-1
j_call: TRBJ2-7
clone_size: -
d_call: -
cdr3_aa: CASRSAGGKDEQYF
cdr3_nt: TGCGCCAGCAGGTCAGCTGGAGGGAAGGACGAGCAGTACTTC

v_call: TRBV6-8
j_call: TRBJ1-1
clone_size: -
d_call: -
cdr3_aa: CASSGLLGGGTEAFF
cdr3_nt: TGTGCCAGCAGTGGGTTGTTGGGGGGGGGCACTGAAGCTTTCTTT

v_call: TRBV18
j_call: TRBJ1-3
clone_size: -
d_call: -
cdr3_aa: CASSPQGQRFSGNTIYF
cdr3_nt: TGTGCCAGCTCACCGCAAGGACAGCGATTCTCTGGAAACACCATATATTTT

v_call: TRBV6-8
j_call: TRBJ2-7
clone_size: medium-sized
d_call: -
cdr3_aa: CASRQAGRTYEQYF
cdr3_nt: TGTGCCAGCAGACAAGCGGGCCGAACCTACGAGCAGTACTTC

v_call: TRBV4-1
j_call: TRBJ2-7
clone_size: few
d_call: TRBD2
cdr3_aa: CASSPSGGKTYEQYF
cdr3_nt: TGCGCCAGCAGTCCCAGCGGGGGGAAGACCTACGAGCAGTACTTC

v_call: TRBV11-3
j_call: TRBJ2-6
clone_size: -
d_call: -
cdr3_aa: CASSRGQSPSGANVLTF
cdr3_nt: TGTGCCAGCAGCCGTGGACAGTCTCCGTCTGGGGCCAACGTCCTGACTTTC

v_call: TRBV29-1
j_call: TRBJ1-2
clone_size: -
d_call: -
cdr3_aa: CSVSDPRYGYTF
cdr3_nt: TGCAGCGTAAGTGACCCGCGGTATGGCTACACCTTC

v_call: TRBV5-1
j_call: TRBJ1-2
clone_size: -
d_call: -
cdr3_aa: CASSLDAANYGYTF
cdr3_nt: TGCGCCAGCAGCTTGGACGCCGCTAACTATGGCTACACCTTC

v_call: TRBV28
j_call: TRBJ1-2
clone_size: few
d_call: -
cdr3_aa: CASSPEEKYGYTF
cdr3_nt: TGTGCCAGCAGCCCGGAAGAGAAGTATGGCTACACCTTC

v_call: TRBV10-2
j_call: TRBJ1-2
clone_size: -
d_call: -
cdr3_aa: CASREGRTYGYTF
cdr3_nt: TGCGCCAGCAGAGAAGGACGGACCTATGGCTACACCTTC

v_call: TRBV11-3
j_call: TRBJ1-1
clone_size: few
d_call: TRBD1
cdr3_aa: CASSRYGTGLYTEAFF
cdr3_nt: TGTGCCAGCAGCCGATACGGGACAGGGTTGTACACTGAAGCTTTCTTT

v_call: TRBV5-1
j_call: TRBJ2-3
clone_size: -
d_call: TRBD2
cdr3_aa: CASANSGSLTDTQYF
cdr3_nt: TGCGCCAGTGCCAATAGCGGGAGCTTGACAGATACGCAGTATTTT

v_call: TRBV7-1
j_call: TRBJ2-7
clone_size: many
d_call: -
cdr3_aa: CASSHNPGHEQYF
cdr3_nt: TGTGCCAGCAGTCACAACCCCGGTCACGAGCAGTACTTC

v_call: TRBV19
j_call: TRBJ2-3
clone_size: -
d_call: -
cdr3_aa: CASSIQGPDTQYF
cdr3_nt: TGTGCCAGTAGTATTCAGGGGCCAGATACGCAGTATTTT

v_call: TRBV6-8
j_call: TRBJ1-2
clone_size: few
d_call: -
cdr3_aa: CASSPLQLANYGYTF
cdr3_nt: TGTGCCAGCAGTCCCCTCCAGTTAGCTAACTATGGCTACACCTTC

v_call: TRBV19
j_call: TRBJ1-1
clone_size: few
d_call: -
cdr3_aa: CASRRAQSNTEAFF
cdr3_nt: TGTGCCAGTAGACGTGCACAATCGAACACTGAAGCTTTCTTT

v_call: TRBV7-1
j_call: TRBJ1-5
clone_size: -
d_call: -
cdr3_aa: CASSTDSRNQPQHF
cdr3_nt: TGTGCCAGCAGCACGGACAGCCGCAATCAGCCCCAGCATTTT

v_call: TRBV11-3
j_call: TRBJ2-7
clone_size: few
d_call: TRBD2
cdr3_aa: CASSLAGRGGAWYEQYF
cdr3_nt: TGTGCCAGCAGCTTGGCCGGGAGGGGCGGGGCATGGTACGAGCAGTACTTC

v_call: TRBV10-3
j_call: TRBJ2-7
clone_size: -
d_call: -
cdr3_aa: CAISESGYGYEQYF
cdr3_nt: TGTGCCATCAGTGAGTCGGGGTATGGCTACGAGCAGTACTTC

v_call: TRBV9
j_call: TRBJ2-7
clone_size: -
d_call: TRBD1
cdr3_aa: CASQSTGAYEQYF
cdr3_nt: TGTGCCAGCCAATCGACAGGGGCCTACGAGCAGTACTTC

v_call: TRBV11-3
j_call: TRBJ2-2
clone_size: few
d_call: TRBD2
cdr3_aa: CASSLDHWTSGSVGELFF
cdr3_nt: TGTGCCAGCAGCTTAGATCATTGGACTAGCGGGAGTGTCGGGGAGCTGTTTTTT

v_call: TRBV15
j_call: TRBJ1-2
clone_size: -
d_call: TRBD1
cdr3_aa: CATSRARDRPYGYTF
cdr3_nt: TGTGCCACCAGCAGGGCCCGGGACAGACCCTATGGCTACACCTTC

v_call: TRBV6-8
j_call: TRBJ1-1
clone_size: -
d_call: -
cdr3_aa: CASSYSGGPNTEAFF
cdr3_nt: TGTGCCAGCAGTTACTCAGGCGGCCCGAACACTGAAGCTTTCTTT

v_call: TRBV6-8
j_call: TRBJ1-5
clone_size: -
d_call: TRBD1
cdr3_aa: CASRAGQGGQPQHF
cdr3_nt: TGTGCCAGCAGGGCCGGACAGGGGGGTCAGCCCCAGCATTTT

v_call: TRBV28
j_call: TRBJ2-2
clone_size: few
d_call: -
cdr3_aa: CASSSDPGELFF
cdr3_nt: TGTGCCAGCAGTTCTGACCCCGGGGAGCTGTTTTTT

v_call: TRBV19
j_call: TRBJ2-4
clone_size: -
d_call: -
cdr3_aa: CASSSRDPGNIQYF
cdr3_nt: TGTGCCAGTAGTTCCCGGGACCCGGGAAACATTCAGTACTTC

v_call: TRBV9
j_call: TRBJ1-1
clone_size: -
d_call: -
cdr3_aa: CASSPRQTTMNTEAFF
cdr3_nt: TGTGCCAGCAGCCCCCGACAGACAACCATGAACACTGAAGCTTTCTTT

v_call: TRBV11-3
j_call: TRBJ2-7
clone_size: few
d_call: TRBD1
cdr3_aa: CASSLGGQAYEQYF
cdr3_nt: TGTGCCAGCAGCTTAGGAGGACAGGCCTACGAGCAGTACTTC

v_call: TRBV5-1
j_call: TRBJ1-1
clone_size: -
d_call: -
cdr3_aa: CASSFARGDTEAFF
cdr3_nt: TGCGCCAGCAGCTTTGCCCGGGGGGACACTGAAGCTTTCTTT

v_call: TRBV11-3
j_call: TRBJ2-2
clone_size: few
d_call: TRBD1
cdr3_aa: CASSFDRGRGGELFF
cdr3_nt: TGTGCCAGCAGCTTTGACAGGGGGCGAGGCGGGGAGCTGTTTTTT

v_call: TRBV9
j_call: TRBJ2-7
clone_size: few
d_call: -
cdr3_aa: CASSEPKRAEQYF
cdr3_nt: TGTGCCAGCAGTGAACCCAAGCGGGCCGAGCAGTACTTC

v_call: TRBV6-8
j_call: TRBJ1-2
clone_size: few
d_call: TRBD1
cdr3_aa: CASTQGGAQLGYTF
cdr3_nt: TGTGCCAGCACCCAGGGGGGGGCGCAGCTTGGCTACACCTTC

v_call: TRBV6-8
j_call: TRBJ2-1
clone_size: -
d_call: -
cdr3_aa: CASSLAGSSYNEQFF
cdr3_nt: TGTGCCAGCAGTTTGGCGGGGAGCTCCTACAATGAGCAGTTCTTC

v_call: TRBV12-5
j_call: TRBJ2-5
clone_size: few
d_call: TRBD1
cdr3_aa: CASGWGDRVSETQYF
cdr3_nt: TGTGCTAGTGGTTGGGGGGACAGGGTTTCAGAGACCCAGTACTTC

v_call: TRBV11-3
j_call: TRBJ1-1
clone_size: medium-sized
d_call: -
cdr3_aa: CASSLVNRENTEAFF
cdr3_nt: TGTGCCAGCAGCTTGGTGAACAGGGAGAACACTGAAGCTTTCTTT

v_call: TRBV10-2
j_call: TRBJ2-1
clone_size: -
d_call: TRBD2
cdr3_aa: CASSFASGSVGSYNEQFF
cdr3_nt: TGCGCCAGCAGTTTTGCTAGCGGGAGTGTCGGCTCCTACAATGAGCAGTTCTTC

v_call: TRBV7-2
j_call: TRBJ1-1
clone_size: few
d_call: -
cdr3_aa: CASSWAENTEAFF
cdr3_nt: TGTGCCAGCAGCTGGGCGGAGAACACTGAAGCTTTCTTT

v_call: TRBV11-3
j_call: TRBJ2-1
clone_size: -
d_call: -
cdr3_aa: CASSSAADSANEQFF
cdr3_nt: TGTGCCAGCAGCTCCGCCGCAGATTCGGCCAATGAGCAGTTCTTC

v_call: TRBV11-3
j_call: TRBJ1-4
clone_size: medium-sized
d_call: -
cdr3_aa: CASSRSVGSNEKLFF
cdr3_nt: TGTGCCAGCAGCCGCTCCGTGGGGTCTAATGAAAAACTGTTTTTT

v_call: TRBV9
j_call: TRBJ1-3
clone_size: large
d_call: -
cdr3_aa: CASSSQIRDGNTIYF
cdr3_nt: TGTGCCAGCAGCTCTCAGATCCGAGATGGAAACACCATATATTTT